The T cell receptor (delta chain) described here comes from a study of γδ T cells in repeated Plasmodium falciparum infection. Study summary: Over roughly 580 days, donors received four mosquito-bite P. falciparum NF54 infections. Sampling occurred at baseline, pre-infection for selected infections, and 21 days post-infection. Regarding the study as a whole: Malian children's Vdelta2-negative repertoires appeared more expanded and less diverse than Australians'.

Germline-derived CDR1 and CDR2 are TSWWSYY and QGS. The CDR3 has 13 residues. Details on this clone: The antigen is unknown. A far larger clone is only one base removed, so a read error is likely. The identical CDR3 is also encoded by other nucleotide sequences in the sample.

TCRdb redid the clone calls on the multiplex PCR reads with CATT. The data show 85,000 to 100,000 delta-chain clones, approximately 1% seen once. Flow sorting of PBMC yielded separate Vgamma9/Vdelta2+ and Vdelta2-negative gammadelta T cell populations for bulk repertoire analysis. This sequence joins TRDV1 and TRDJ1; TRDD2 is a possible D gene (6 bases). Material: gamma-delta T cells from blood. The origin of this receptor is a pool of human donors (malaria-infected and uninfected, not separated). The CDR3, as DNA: TGTGCTCTTGGGGATCCTACCCACGATAAGCTCATCTTT. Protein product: CALGDPTHDKLIF.